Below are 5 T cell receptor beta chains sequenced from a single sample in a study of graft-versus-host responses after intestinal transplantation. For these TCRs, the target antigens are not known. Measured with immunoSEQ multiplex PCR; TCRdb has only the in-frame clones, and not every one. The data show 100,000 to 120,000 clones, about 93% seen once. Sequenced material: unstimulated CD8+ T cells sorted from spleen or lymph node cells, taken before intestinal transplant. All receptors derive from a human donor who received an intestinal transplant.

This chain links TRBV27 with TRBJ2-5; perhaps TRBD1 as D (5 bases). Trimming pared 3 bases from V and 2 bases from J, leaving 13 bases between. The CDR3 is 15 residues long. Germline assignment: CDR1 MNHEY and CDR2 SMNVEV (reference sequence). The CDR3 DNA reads TGTGCCAGCAGTTTCAGGGCAGGGCGACAAGAGACCCAGTACTTC. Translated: CASSFRAGRQETQYF.

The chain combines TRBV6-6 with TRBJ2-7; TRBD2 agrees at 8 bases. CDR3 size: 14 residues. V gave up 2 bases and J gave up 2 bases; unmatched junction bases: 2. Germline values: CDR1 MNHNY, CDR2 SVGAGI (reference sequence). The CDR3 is CASSYSGSAYEQYF. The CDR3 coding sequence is TGTGCCAGCAGTTACAGCGGGAGTGCCTACGAGCAGTACTTC.

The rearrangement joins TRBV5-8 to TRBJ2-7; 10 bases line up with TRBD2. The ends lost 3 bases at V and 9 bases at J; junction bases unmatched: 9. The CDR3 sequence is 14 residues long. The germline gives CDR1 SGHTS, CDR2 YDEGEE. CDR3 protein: CASSYSGRPGVQYF. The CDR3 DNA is TGTGCCAGCAGCTATAGCGGGAGGCCCGGGGTGCAGTACTTC.

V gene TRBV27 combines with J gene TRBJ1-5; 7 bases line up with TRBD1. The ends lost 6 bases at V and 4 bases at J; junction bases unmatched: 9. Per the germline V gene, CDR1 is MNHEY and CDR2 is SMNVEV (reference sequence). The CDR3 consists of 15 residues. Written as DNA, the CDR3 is TGTGCCAGCAGGACAGGGATAGCCAGAAATCAGCCCCAGCATTTT. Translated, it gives CASRTGIARNQPQHF.

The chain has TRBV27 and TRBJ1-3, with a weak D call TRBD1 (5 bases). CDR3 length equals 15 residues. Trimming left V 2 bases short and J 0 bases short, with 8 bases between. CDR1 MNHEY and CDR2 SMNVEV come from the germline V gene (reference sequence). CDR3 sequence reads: CASSLDRTSGNTIYF. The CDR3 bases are TGTGCCAGCAGTTTAGACAGAACCTCTGGAAACACCATATATTTT.